These 5 T cell receptor beta chains originate from one sample sequenced in a study of tumor-infiltrating lymphocytes in oesophageal squamous cell carcinoma. One entry per CDR3 protein, called by TCRdb with MiXCR from the PCR reads. The sample yields fewer than 15,000 distinct CDR3 sequences, around 56% seen once. Source material: blood. The receptors were sampled from a female donor with esophageal squamous cell carcinoma.

This clonotype was detected only a few times. The chain joins TRBV12-3 or TRBV12-4 to TRBJ1-2; D is uncertain. This CDR3 region has 13 residues. Trimming removed 3 bases from V and 3 bases from J, with 8 bases in between. CDR3 amino acids: CASSFGVDYGYTF. CDR3 DNA: TGTGCCAGCAGTTTCGGGGTAGACTATGGCTACACCTTC.

J is TRBJ2-5 and V is TRBV7-6; 8 nucleotides align to TRBD2. With the DNA end fitting TRBJ2-7 better, the J assignment may be wrong. CDR1 and CDR2 from the germline V gene are SGHVS and FNYEAQ. This CDR3 comprises 16 residues. In nucleotides, the CDR3 is TGTGCCAGCAGCTTAGGGGCGGGAGGCCGATCCTACGAGCAGTACTTC. This sequence encodes CASSLGAGGRSYEQYF.

The genes are TRBV5-8 and TRBJ1-4; 10 positions agree with TRBD1. The germline V gene encodes CDR1 SGHTS and CDR2 YDEGEE. The CDR3 sequence is 16 residues long. Trimming cost V 3 bases and J 6 bases; bases outside gene matches: 8. Here the CDR3 reads CASSSGQGMTDEKLFF. CDR3 coding DNA: TGTGCCAGCAGCTCGGGACAGGGGATGACTGATGAAAAACTGTTTTTT.

The rearrangement links TRBV11-2 to TRBJ1-5, with 10 bases aligning to TRBD1. The V gene's germline CDR1 is SGHAT and CDR2 FQNNGV. Trimming cost V 6 bases and J 2 bases; bases outside gene matches: 4. The CDR3 contains 15 residues. The CDR3 region is CASSTGTGGNQPQHF. The DNA for the CDR3 is TGTGCCAGCAGTACCGGGACAGGGGGCAATCAGCCCCAGCATTTT. The full variable domain, with the rest looked up from reference TRBV11-2 and TRBJ1-5, is EAGVAQSPRYKIIEKRQSVAFWCNPISGHATLYWYQQILGQGPKLLIQFQNNGVVDDSQLPKDRFSAERLKGVDSTLKIQPAKLEDSAVYLCASSTGTGGNQPQHFGDGTRLSIL.

The chain recombines TRBV11-2 with TRBJ2-1; a possible D gene is TRBD1 (6 bases). Germline-derived CDR1 and CDR2 are SGHAT and FQNNGV. Trimming took 5 bases from V and 13 from J, leaving 18 bases between them. This CDR3 has 13 amino acids. The CDR3 sequence: CASSRNRAEGQFF. The CDR3 nucleotides read TGTGCCAGCAGCCGGAACAGGGCCGAGGGACAGTTCTTC.